This T cell receptor (beta chain) was sequenced for a study of cytomegalovirus exposure and HLA in healthy donors. Trimming removed 5 bases from V and 0 bases from J, with 11 bases in between. The V gene's germline CDR1 is MDHEN and CDR2 SYDVKM. The CDR3 runs to 15 residues. The PCR was carried out with 60 Vbeta primers and 13 Jbeta primers. The protocol was immunoSEQ multiplex PCR, while the TCRdb copy is restricted to in-frame clones and leaves out a portion. The data hold about 120,000 clones, with approximately 70% observed a single time. The genes are TRBV28 and TRBJ1-5, with D possibly matching TRBD1 (6 bases). The source material was PBMCs. The sequence derives from a man between 18 and 29 years old in good health and CMV-seronegative. CDR3 amino acids: CASSGQGYSNQPQHF. CDR3 nucleotide sequence: TGTGCCAGCAGTGGGCAGGGGTATAGCAATCAGCCCCAGCATTTT.